This TCR beta chain was captured by sequencing in a study of regulatory T cells in long-lasting Graves disease. The CDR3 is made up of 11 amino acids. Germline-derived CDR1 and CDR2 are MNHNS and SASEGT. Trimming removed 5 bases at V and 4 bases at J, with 5 bases between. In this sample, this clonotype turned up many times. Arm-PCR of CDR3 regions and iRepertoire HTBI primers were the basis on which TCR beta libraries were built. One entry per CDR3 protein, called by TCRdb with MiXCR from the multiplex PCR reads. The data contain hundreds of thousands of distinct CDR3 sequences, around 21% of them seen just once; the ten biggest clones take up 7.8%. The sample's time point: persistent/refractory GD, antithyroid drugs over 5 years with positive TRAb. Scientists built the TCR library using RNA that was extracted from PBMCs.

The chain couples TRBV6-1 to TRBJ1-1, with no clear D. The material was peripheral blood mononuclear cells (PBMCs), obtained when the disease was refractory, from a patient treated with antithyroid drugs. The TCR was taken from a female donor with Graves disease. This chain's CDR3 is CASSHATEAFF. The CDR3 DNA reads TGTGCCAGCAGTCACGCCACTGAAGCTTTCTTT.